The 4 T cell receptor beta chains below were found in one sample sequenced in a study of CD8+ T cells in alopecia areata. Extracted RNA was reverse transcribed into cDNA, the sequencing template. The protocol was immunoSEQ multiplex PCR, while the TCRdb copy is restricted to in-frame clones and leaves out a portion. The data hold 100,000 to 120,000 clones, with less than 70% observed a single time. Noted treatment: oral pan-JAK inhibitor, 5-10 mg twice daily. Sequencing used CD4+ T cells sorted from blood, obtained at week 24, from a patient treated with tofacitinib. These receptor sequences come from a human donor with alopecia areata.

This clone was counted only a few times. This rearrangement joins TRBV14 to TRBJ2-2; D remains unclear. The germline V and J ends were trimmed by 6 bases and 1 base, with 6 bases remaining between them. Germline loops: CDR1 SGHDN, CDR2 FVKESK. There are 13 residues in the CDR3. The DNA for the CDR3 is TGTGCCAGCAGGCGAGAGAACACCGGGGAGCTGTTTTTT. It encodes CASRRENTGELFF.

This clone was seen only a few times. The chain has TRBV5-1 and TRBJ1-1; no clear D. The CDR3 runs 11 residues. Germline V gene data show CDR1 as SGHRS and CDR2 as YFSETQ. Trimming stripped 0 bases from V and 9 bases from J, with 6 bases between. CDR3 in DNA: TGCGCCAGCAGCTTGGACGGGCAAGCTTTCTTT. Translated, it gives CASSLDGQAFF.

The chain recombines TRBV29-1 with TRBJ2-5; D possibly corresponds to TRBD2 (6 bases). This CDR3 spans 13 amino acids. CDR1 SQVTM and CDR2 ANQGSEA come from the germline V gene. The V end lost 4 bases, the J end lost 3 bases, and 12 bases lay between the germline ends. For the CDR3, the DNA is TGCAGCGTTGTCGGGTCGGGGGAAGAGACCCAGTACTTC. Translation: CSVVGSGEETQYF.

The rearrangement links TRBV7-2 to TRBJ1-1; D might be TRBD1 (5 bases). The CDR3 consists of 13 residues. Looked up from germline, CDR1 is SGHTA and CDR2 is FQGNSA. Trimming took 4 bases from V and 3 from J, leaving 9 bases between them. The CDR3 DNA reads TGTGCCAGCAGCTCTCGGGGGGACACTGAAGCTTTCTTT. It yields the protein CASSSRGDTEAFF. Filled out from reference TRBV7-2 and TRBJ1-1, the complete variable domain reads GAGVSQSPSNKVTEKGKDVELRCDPISGHTALYWYRQSLGQGLEFLIYFQGNSAPDKSGLPSDRFSAERTGGSVSTLTIQRTQQEDSAVYLCASSSRGDTEAFFGQGTRLTVV.